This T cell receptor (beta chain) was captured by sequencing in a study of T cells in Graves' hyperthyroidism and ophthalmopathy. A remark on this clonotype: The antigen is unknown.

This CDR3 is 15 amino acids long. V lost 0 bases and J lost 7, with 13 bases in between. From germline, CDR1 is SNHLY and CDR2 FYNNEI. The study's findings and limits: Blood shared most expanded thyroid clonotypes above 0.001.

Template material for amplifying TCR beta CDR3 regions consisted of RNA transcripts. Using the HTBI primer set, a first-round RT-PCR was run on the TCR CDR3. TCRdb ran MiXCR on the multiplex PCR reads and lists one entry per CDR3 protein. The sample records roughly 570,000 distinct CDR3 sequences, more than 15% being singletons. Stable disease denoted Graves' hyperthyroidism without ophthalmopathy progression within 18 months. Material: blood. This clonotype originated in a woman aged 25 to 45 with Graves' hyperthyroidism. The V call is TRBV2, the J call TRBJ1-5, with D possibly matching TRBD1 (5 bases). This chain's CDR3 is CASSEAEGHIQPQHF. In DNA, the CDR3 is TGTGCCAGCAGTGAAGCAGAAGGACACATACAGCCCCAGCATTTT.